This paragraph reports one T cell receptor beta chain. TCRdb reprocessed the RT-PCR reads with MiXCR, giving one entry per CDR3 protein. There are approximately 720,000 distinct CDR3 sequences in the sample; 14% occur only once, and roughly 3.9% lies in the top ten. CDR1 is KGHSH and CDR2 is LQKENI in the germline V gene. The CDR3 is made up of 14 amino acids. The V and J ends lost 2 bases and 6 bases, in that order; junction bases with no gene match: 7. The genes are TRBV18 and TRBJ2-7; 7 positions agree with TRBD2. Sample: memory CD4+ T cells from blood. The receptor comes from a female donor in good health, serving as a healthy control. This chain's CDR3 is CASSPNPGGGEQYF. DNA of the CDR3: TGTGCCAGCTCACCAAATCCGGGAGGAGGCGAGCAGTACTTC.